The 7 T cell receptor beta chains below all came from one sample that was sequenced in a study of T cells after yellow fever vaccination. TCRdb used MiXCR to reprocess the 5' RACE reads, holding one entry per CDR3 protein. The sample shows more than 90,000 distinct CDR3 sequences, about 7.2% of them seen only once. Here the sequenced sample was CD4+ T cells sorted from PBMCs, taken about 49 days after the first yellow fever vaccination. These receptors originate from a man aged 18-30 years who received the YFV17D yellow fever vaccine.

This clonotype was detected many times. V usage is TRBV4-2 and J usage is TRBJ1-1, with TRBD1 matching 9 bases. The CDR3 spans 15 residues. Germline CDR1 reads LGHNA; CDR2 reads YNFKEQ. The trim removed 4 bases at V and 1 base at J, leaving 4 bases unmatched. CDR3 DNA sequence: TGTGCCAGCAGCCCACCGGGACAGGGGAACACTGAAGCTTTCTTT. Translation: CASSPPGQGNTEAFF.

This clonotype came up a few times. V and J are TRBV20-1 and TRBJ1-4, with D hard to call. The V gene lost 5 bases and the J gene lost 0 bases, with 16 bases spanning the gap. Germline V gene data show CDR1 as DFQATT and CDR2 as SNEGSKA (reference sequence). The CDR3 is 16 amino acids. The CDR3 sequence is CSARTAHRATNEKLFF. CDR3 coding DNA: TGCAGTGCTCGCACGGCCCACAGAGCAACTAATGAAAAACTGTTTTTT.

Concerning this clonotype itself: Possible read error: a much larger clone is one base away. The rearrangement links TRBV5-1 to TRBJ2-7, with D unresolved. The V gene's germline CDR1 is SGHRS and CDR2 YFSETQ. The V and J ends lost 4 bases and 6 bases respectively, with 20 bases between them. The CDR3 length is 15 residues. CDR3 sequence reads: CASSPETRIGSEQYF. DNA of the CDR3: TGCGCCAGCAGCCCAGAGACACGGATTGGTAGCGAGCAGTACTTC.

The chain uses TRBV24-1 and TRBJ2-2; D ambiguous. The CDR3 is 13 residues long. CDR1 and CDR2 (germline): KGHDR, SFDVKD. Trimming cost V 1 base and J 4 bases, with 3 bases left between them. DNA of the CDR3: TGTGCCACCAGTGATTTCGGCACCGGGGAGCTGTTTTTT. Translation gives CATSDFGTGELFF.

This clonotype showed up many times. The gene calls are TRBV5-1 and TRBJ1-1; 9 nucleotides line up with TRBD1. The germline CDR1 and CDR2 sequences are SGHRS and YFSETQ. The CDR3 is 14 amino acids. After removal of 4 bases from V and 5 bases from J, the junction contained 6 bases not matched to a gene. CDR3 coding DNA: TGCGCCAGCAGCCCCTACAGGGGGCGTACTGAAGCTTTCTTT. Translated: CASSPYRGRTEAFF.

There are many counts of this clonotype. The chain combines TRBV7-2 with TRBJ2-5; TRBD1 is a possible D gene (6 bases). V was pared by 5 bases and J by 4 bases, with 23 bases between. The CDR3 has 17 amino acids. Germline V gene lookup returns CDR1 SGHTA and CDR2 FQGNSA. The DNA of the CDR3 is TGTGCCAGCAGCGCAAGGGGAAACAGGGAGAGTGGAGAGACCCAGTACTTC. Protein product: CASSARGNRESGETQYF.

This clonotype was detected only once. The junction and the germline gene differ at one end; a read error may be behind it. The chain is built from TRBV5-6 and TRBJ1-5, with TRBD1 matching over 7 bases. Germline V gives CDR1 SGHDT, CDR2 YYEEEE. The CDR3 is 14 amino acids. The CDR3 DNA is TGTGCCAGCTCACGTGGGACAGAAACAGGCCCCCAGCGTTTT. It specifies CASSRGTETGPQRF.